The clone carrying this TCR beta chain was observed a few times. Antigen: not known. TCRdb re-called the RT-PCR reads with MiXCR, one entry per CDR3 protein. The top ten clones hold approximately 7.6% of a sample with roughly 710,000 distinct CDR3 sequences, about 15% of them seen once. The data originate from a study of response to subunit inactivated influenza vaccine. Points from the study as a whole: It was the authors' suggestion that each seasonal influenza vaccination recruits few new T cells.

Germline V gene sequence: CDR1 WNHNN, CDR2 SYGVQD (reference sequence). CDR3 length: 16 residues. Germline trimming cut 4 bases from V and 0 bases from J; bases unmatched to any gene: 4. The specimen comprised PBMCs from blood, sampled approximately 15 days before vaccination. V and J are TRBV10-1 and TRBJ1-4; TRBD1 aligns across 8 bases. The TCR comes from a man aged 50 or older who received an inactivated influenza vaccine. The CDR3: CASSAGTGATNEKLFF. Here the CDR3 DNA reads TGCGCCAGCAGTGCCGGGACAGGCGCAACTAATGAAAAACTGTTTTTT.